The clone carrying this T cell receptor beta chain was counted a few times. This sample is drawn from a study of technical replicates of blood from four donors. The CDR3 is made up of 15 amino acids. Looked up from germline, CDR1 is SGHRS and CDR2 is YFSETQ. V lost 5 bases and J lost 2; bases outside the gene matches: 8. Only in-frame clones appear in the TCRdb table, and some are missing; sequencing was by immunoSEQ multiplex PCR. The sample lists 75,000 to 100,000 clones; 90% to 97% were seen once. This sequence was found in a human donor in good health. The chain recombines TRBV5-1 with TRBJ2-3; 7 bases fit TRBD2. Material for sequencing was T cells isolated from PBMCs. The CDR3 DNA reads as TGCGCCAGCAGGAATAGCGGGTCGAACACAGATACGCAGTATTTT. This encodes CASRNSGSNTDTQYF.